The 14 T cell receptor beta chains presented below share a single source sample, sequenced in a study of human T cells and chemical hapten exposure (TCRdb year 2021). The method behind the library was RACE. The instrument was a NextSeq 500. TCRdb reworked the public reads: Q25 trimming with fastp, MiXCR clone assembly, productive beta chains retained. Identical CDR3 protein sequences are pooled into one entry, listed with their most common genes and DNA. This sample comprises 55,000 to 75,000 distinct CDR3 sequences, 9.5% to 15% of them detected only once. The ten most abundant clones make up roughly 2.4% of the sample. Interpreted using the paper, the time point label stands for: patch test 3, about 24 weeks after DPC sensitization. The sample's treatment or condition, from its label and the paper: therapeutic diphenylcyclopropenone sensitization with weekly scalp DPC. This material consisted of whole blood, taken in connection with sensitization to the hapten diphenylcyclopropenone (DPC). The origin of the receptors is a man aged 30 to 39 with alopecia areata. Some clones in this sample may be carry-over from other donors' samples.

This clonotype was found a few times. The J gene is TRBJ1-5, the V gene TRBV12-3 or TRBV12-4; TRBD1 agrees at 8 bases. The CDR3 consists of 18 residues. V gave up 4 bases and J gave up 1 base; unmatched junction bases: 12. CDR3 in DNA: TGTGCCAGCAGTTCCATGGACAGGGTAGAGACAAGCAATCAGCCCCAGCATTTT. It yields the protein CASSSMDRVETSNQPQHF.

The V call is TRBV5-1, the J call TRBJ2-1, with 10 positions matching TRBD2. With 6 bases clipped from V and 4 bases from J, the junction kept 10 bases outside the gene matches. This CDR3 comprises 16 residues. Germline CDR1 SGHRS, CDR2 YFSETQ. This chain's CDR3 is CASTLSGGAKYNEQFF. CDR3 coding DNA: TGCGCCAGCACCCTCAGCGGGGGGGCGAAGTACAATGAGCAGTTCTTC.

This rearrangement joins TRBV7-2 to TRBJ1-2, with D unresolved. Per the germline V gene, CDR1 is SGHTA and CDR2 is FQGNSA. The V gene lost 5 bases and the J gene lost 0 bases, with 7 bases spanning the gap. This CDR3 region has 13 residues. DNA of the CDR3: TGTGCCAGCAGCACCTTCGCTAACTATGGCTACACCTTC. Its protein product is CASSTFANYGYTF.

The chain employs TRBV28 and TRBJ2-7; a possible D gene is TRBD1 (6 bases). Germline CDR1 reads MDHEN; CDR2 reads SYDVKM. Trimming cost V 5 bases and J 3 bases, with 17 bases left between them. The CDR3 sequence is 15 residues long. CDR3 bases: TGTGCCAGCAGTCCCCCCAGGGGCGCCGTCTACGAGCAGTACTTC. Amino acid sequence: CASSPPRGAVYEQYF.

This clonotype was counted many times. The chain joins TRBV5-1 to TRBJ1-1; the D gene is possibly TRBD1 (5 bases). This CDR3 has 15 residues. From germline, CDR1 is SGHRS and CDR2 YFSETQ. Trimming took off 0 bases at V and 4 bases at J, with 13 bases between the two ends. CDR3 sequence: CASSLEAGRRTEAFF. The CDR3 DNA follows: TGCGCCAGCAGCTTGGAGGCAGGGCGGCGCACTGAAGCTTTCTTT. Full variable domain (outside the CDR3, taken from reference TRBV5-1 and TRBJ1-1): KAGVTQTPRYLIKTRGQQVTLSCSPISGHRSVSWYQQTPGQGLQFLFEYFSETQRNKGNFPGRFSGRQFSNSRSEMNVSTLELGDSALYLCASSLEAGRRTEAFFGQGTRLTVV.

This chain connects TRBV6-4 to TRBJ1-5; D is possibly TRBD1 (6 bases). V was shortened by 6 bases and J by 7 bases, with 13 bases between the two germline ends. This CDR3 contains 13 residues. Germline V gene sequence: CDR1 MRHNA, CDR2 SNTAGT. In nucleotides, the CDR3 is TGTGCCAGCAGCGCAGGGGAGAGACAGCCCCAGCATTTT. Translating gives CASSAGERQPQHF.

This rearrangement joins TRBV30 to TRBJ1-5, with a possible D match to TRBD1 (5 bases). Trimming removed 3 bases at V and 4 bases at J, with 10 bases between. Per the germline V gene, CDR1 is GTSNPN and CDR2 is SVGIG (reference sequence). CDR3 size: 13 residues. CDR3 DNA sequence: TGTGCCTGGAGCAGCAGGGAGAATCAGCCCCAGCATTTT. Protein product: CAWSSRENQPQHF.

This rearrangement joins TRBV27 to TRBJ2-5, with D unresolved. With 6 bases removed from V and 9 bases from J, the gap between germline ends came to 5 bases. Germline loops: CDR1 MNHEY, CDR2 SMNVEV (reference sequence). This CDR3 comprises 9 residues. CDR3 nucleotide sequence: TGTGCCAGCAGGCCCCCCCAGTACTTC. Amino acids: CASRPPQYF.

This clonotype was picked up many times. In DNA form, the CDR3 reads TGTGCCAGCAGCCAAGAATGGGTGGGGACAGTTGAACAAGAGACCCAGTACTTC. It encodes CASSQEWVGTVEQETQYF. The J gene is TRBJ2-5, the V gene TRBV14; TRBD1 aligns across 7 bases. Looked up from germline, CDR1 is SGHDN and CDR2 is FVKESK. The CDR3 contains 18 residues. Trimming removed 0 bases from V and 2 bases from J; junction bases left unmatched: 12.

In its sample, this clonotype was seen a few times. The chain uses TRBV29-1 and TRBJ1-5; unclear D gene. V lost 6 bases, J lost 1 base, and 10 bases lay in between. The CDR3 totals 13 residues. CDR1 and CDR2 from the germline V gene are SQVTM and ANQGSEA. The CDR3 region is CSVGEGSNQPQHF. The DNA of the CDR3 is TGCAGCGTCGGGGAGGGAAGCAATCAGCCCCAGCATTTT.

The table lists this clonotype with a few counts. This may be a read error, as it is one base from a much larger clone. The chain has TRBV5-1 and TRBJ1-1; D unresolved. Trimming cost V 3 bases and J 3 bases, with 12 bases left between them. There are 14 residues in the CDR3. In germline, CDR1 is SGHRS, CDR2 YFSETQ. CDR3 sequence reads: CASSWIKGDTEAFF. In DNA, the CDR3 is TGCGCCAGCAGCTGGATAAAAGGAGACACTGAAGCTTTCTTT.

In its sample, this clonotype was seen a few times. The chain recombines TRBV5-1 with TRBJ2-5, with 11 bases lining up with TRBD1. V lost 4 bases, J lost 2 bases, and 16 bases stayed unmatched. Germline CDR1 reads SGHRS; CDR2 reads YFSETQ. CDR3 length: 19 residues. The CDR3 protein is CASSPWTGGAGRDQETQYF. The CDR3 coding sequence is TGCGCCAGCAGCCCCTGGACAGGGGGCGCAGGGAGGGATCAAGAGACCCAGTACTTC.

The chain uses TRBV11-1 and TRBJ1-6; D gene unclear. The V and J ends lost 1 base and 9 bases respectively, with 7 bases between them. The CDR3 runs 13 residues. Germline V CDR1 and CDR2: SGHAT, FQDESV (reference sequence). CDR3 sequence: CASSLGEGSPLHF. In DNA, the CDR3 is TGTGCCAGCAGCTTAGGGGAGGGTTCACCCCTCCACTTT.

This clonotype was counted a few times. V is TRBV4-3 and J is TRBJ2-7, with D unclear. Trimming stripped 4 bases from V and 6 bases from J, with 16 bases between. The CDR3 is 14 residues long. CDR1 and CDR2 from the germline V gene are LGHNA and YSLEER. This chain's CDR3 is CASSPGHSQTEQYF. CDR3 DNA sequence: TGCGCCAGCAGCCCCGGGCACTCACAAACCGAGCAGTACTTC.